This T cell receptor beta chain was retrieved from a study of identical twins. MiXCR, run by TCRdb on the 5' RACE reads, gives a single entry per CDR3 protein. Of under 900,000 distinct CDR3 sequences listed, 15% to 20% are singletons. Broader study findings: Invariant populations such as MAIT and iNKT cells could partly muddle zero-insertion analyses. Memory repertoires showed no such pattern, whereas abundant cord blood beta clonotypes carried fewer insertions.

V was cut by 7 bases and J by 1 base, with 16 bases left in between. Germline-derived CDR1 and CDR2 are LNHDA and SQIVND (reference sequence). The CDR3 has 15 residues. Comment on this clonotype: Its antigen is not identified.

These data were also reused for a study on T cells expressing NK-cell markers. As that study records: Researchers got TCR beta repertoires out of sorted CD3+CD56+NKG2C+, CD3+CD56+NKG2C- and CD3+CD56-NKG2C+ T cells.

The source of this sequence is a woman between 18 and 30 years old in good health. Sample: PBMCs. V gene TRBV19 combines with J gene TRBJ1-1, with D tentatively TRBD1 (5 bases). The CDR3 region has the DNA TGTGCCAGTATCGATAGGAGGGGCCGGAACACTGAAGCTTTCTTT. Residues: CASIDRRGRNTEAFF.